This T cell receptor (beta chain) appears in the sequencing data of a study of shared clonotypes between healthy human individuals. Only CD45RO-negative cells positively selected for CCR7 counted as naive CD8 cells, so terminally differentiated effector memory CD45RA+ cells were excluded. Sequenced by immunoSEQ multiplex PCR; TCRdb stores in-frame clones only, minus some. The repertoire holds around 600,000 clones, with approximately 96% as singletons. Sequencing input: naive CD8+ T cells sorted from blood. The TCR was taken from a woman aged 25-40 years in good health.

CDR3 DNA sequence: TGTGCCAGCACCCCGACAGGGGGCTACAATGAGCAGTTCTTC. This translates into CASTPTGGYNEQFF. This sequence joins TRBV27 and TRBJ2-1; 9 positions agree with TRBD1. The CDR3 totals 14 residues. V was clipped by 7 bases and J by 3 bases; unmatched bases: 4. Germline loops: CDR1 MNHEY, CDR2 SMNVEV (reference sequence).